One and the same sample provided the 29 T cell receptor beta chains below, sequenced in a study of blood T cell repertoires in COVID-19. Here immunoSEQ multiplex PCR was the method, and the copy in TCRdb shows in-frame clones only, minus some. The sample yields about 52,000 clones, roughly four fifths seen once. Sequencing used peripheral blood. These receptors came from an elderly woman with COVID-19, enrolled during active disease.

The J gene is TRBJ2-1, the V gene TRBV3-1 (or the pseudogene TRBV3-2); TRBD2 matches 9 bases. J lost 6 bases, V lost 4 bases, and 7 bases had no gene match. There are 15 residues in the CDR3. Germline assignment: CDR1 LGHDT and CDR2 YNNKEL (reference sequence). The CDR3 loop reads CASSPGSGGFNEQFF. As DNA, the CDR3 is TGTGCCAGCAGCCCGGGAAGCGGGGGGTTCAATGAGCAGTTCTTC.

The chain links TRBV5-1 to TRBJ1-1; 7 bases are shared with TRBD1. Looked up from germline, CDR1 is SGHRS and CDR2 is YFSETQ. The junction had 7 bases not matched to a gene; V was cut back by 4 bases and J by 1 base. The CDR3 totals 15 residues. CDR3 in DNA: TGCGCCAGCAGCACCGGGACAGCCTCGAACACTGAAGCTTTCTTT. Amino acids: CASSTGTASNTEAFF.

The chain combines TRBV28 with TRBJ2-3; TRBD1 matches at 7 bases. CDR1 and CDR2 from the germline V gene are MDHEN and SYDVKM. V lost 4 bases to trimming and J lost 2 bases; unmatched junction nucleotides: 3. The CDR3 runs to 14 residues. CDR3 nucleotide sequence: TGTGCCAGCAGTTACGGACAGGACACAGATACGCAGTATTTT. Its translation is CASSYGQDTDTQYF. The whole variable domain, remainder taken from reference TRBV28 and TRBJ2-3, is DVKVTQSSRYLVKRTGEKVFLECVQDMDHENMFWYRQDPGLGLRLIYFSYDVKMKEKGDIPEGYSVSREKKERFSLILESASTNQTSMYLCASSYGQDTDTQYFGPGTRLTVL.

This chain uses TRBV24-1 with TRBJ2-5; 7 nucleotides agree with TRBD1. The CDR3 consists of 15 residues. The trim removed 3 bases at V and 1 base at J, leaving 4 bases unmatched. The germline gives CDR1 KGHDR, CDR2 SFDVKD. CDR3 sequence: CATSDNRGIQETQYF. CDR3 nucleotides: TGTGCCACCAGTGATAACAGGGGCATCCAAGAGACCCAGTACTTC.

This sequence joins TRBV30 and TRBJ2-7, with TRBD2 matching 7 bases. Losses at the gene ends were 2 bases for V and 6 bases for J; bases not matched to a gene: 7. The CDR3 is 13 amino acids. Germline lookup yields CDR1 GTSNPN and CDR2 SVGIG (reference sequence). CDR3 DNA: TGTGCCTGGAGTTCGGGCGGGAGACGCGAGCAGTACTTC. Amino acids: CAWSSGGRREQYF.

This chain joins TRBV7-3 and TRBJ2-1; 7 bases agree with TRBD2. CDR1 is SGHTA and CDR2 is FQGTGA in the germline V gene. J lost 0 bases, V lost 4 bases, and 6 bases had no gene match. This CDR3 is built from 16 residues. CDR3 nucleotides: TGTGCCAGCAGCTCGACCGGGACTATCTCCTACAATGAGCAGTTCTTC. It is translated as CASSSTGTISYNEQFF.

The chain carries TRBV5-5 and TRBJ2-1; D perhaps matches TRBD1 (6 bases). V lost 0 bases to trimming and J lost 4 bases, with 11 bases between them. Per germline, CDR1 SGHKS and CDR2 YYEKEE (reference sequence). The CDR3 is made up of 15 amino acids. The CDR3 sequence: CASSLGQDNYNEQFF. CDR3 DNA: TGTGCCAGCAGCTTGGGACAGGATAATTACAATGAGCAGTTCTTC.

This chain connects TRBV6-6 to TRBJ1-5; unclear D gene. The germline gives CDR1 MNHNY, CDR2 SVGAGI (reference sequence). The CDR3 has 14 amino acids. Trimming removed 6 bases from V and 0 bases from J, with 9 bases in between. CDR3 DNA: TGTGCCAGCAGCGGGGTTTTTAGCAATCAGCCCCAGCATTTT. This translates into CASSGVFSNQPQHF.

V usage is TRBV27 and J usage is TRBJ1-1; D gene uncertain. The CDR3 consists of 14 residues. Germline loops: CDR1 MNHEY, CDR2 SMNVEV (reference sequence). Trimming stripped 2 bases from V and 0 bases from J, with 7 bases between. CDR3 DNA: TGTGCCAGCAGTTTAGCACAAGTGAACACTGAAGCTTTCTTT. This codes for CASSLAQVNTEAFF.

The rearrangement uses TRBV10-3 and TRBJ2-1; 12 bases map to TRBD2. V trimming: 0 bases; J trimming: 8 bases; junction bases outside the gene matches: 5. The germline V gene has CDR1 ENHRY and CDR2 SYGVKD. CDR3 length: 16 residues. The CDR3 nucleotides read TGTGCCATCAGTGAGTCGACTAGCGGGAGAGGAGATGAGCAGTTCTTC. Translating gives CAISESTSGRGDEQFF.

The chain combines TRBV6-5 with TRBJ2-7, with D perhaps TRBD2 (6 bases). Germline CDR1 and CDR2: MNHEY and SVGAGI. The CDR3 loop spans 14 amino acids. Trimming took 6 bases from V and 7 from J, leaving 19 bases between them. This CDR3 is CASSSVEGRREQYF. The DNA for the CDR3 is TGTGCCAGCAGCTCCGTGGAGGGGAGGCGGGAGCAGTACTTC.

The V call is TRBV10-3, the J call TRBJ2-1; 8 bases match TRBD1. The CDR3 has 17 amino acids. Germline V gives CDR1 ENHRY, CDR2 SYGVKD. V lost 3 bases to trimming and J lost 4 bases; unmatched junction nucleotides: 11. CDR3 nucleotide sequence: TGTGCCATCAGTGACTTGGGGGACAGGTCTTCTTACAATGAGCAGTTCTTC. Amino acids: CAISDLGDRSSYNEQFF.

The chain uses TRBV19 and TRBJ1-1; D is perhaps TRBD1 (5 bases). The V end was cut by 4 bases, the J end by 0 bases, with 9 bases between. Germline assignment: CDR1 LNHDA and CDR2 SQIVND (reference sequence). This CDR3 has 14 residues. CDR3 region: CASSRAGMNTEAFF. The CDR3 region has the DNA TGTGCCAGTAGTAGGGCAGGGATGAACACTGAAGCTTTCTTT.

This sequence joins TRBV5-1 and TRBJ2-1; TRBD1 matches 8 bases. Germline V gives CDR1 SGHRS, CDR2 YFSETQ. The CDR3 runs to 15 residues. V was pared by 2 bases and J by 6 bases, with 7 bases of the junction left unmatched. The CDR3 sequence is CASSFPGTGSNEQFF. As DNA, the CDR3 is TGCGCCAGCAGCTTCCCCGGGACAGGTAGCAATGAGCAGTTCTTC.

The V gene is TRBV9, the J gene TRBJ2-1, with D hard to call. The germline gives CDR1 SGDLS, CDR2 YYNGEE. The CDR3 extends over 15 amino acids. Trimming took 0 bases from V and 2 from J, leaving 9 bases between them. CDR3: CASSVDDPAYNEQFF. The DNA of the CDR3 is TGTGCCAGCAGCGTAGACGATCCGGCCTACAATGAGCAGTTCTTC.

This chain links TRBV24-1 with TRBJ2-3, with 16 bases identical to TRBD2. This CDR3 region has 19 residues. The ends lost 4 bases at V and 0 bases at J; junction bases unmatched: 6. The V gene's germline CDR1 is KGHDR and CDR2 SFDVKD. CDR3 in DNA: TGTGCCACCAGTGAATCGGGACTAGCGGGAGGGTCTAGCACAGATACGCAGTATTTT. Amino acid sequence: CATSESGLAGGSSTDTQYF.

This chain connects TRBV14 to TRBJ2-7; TRBD1 matches at 8 bases. The CDR3 is 15 amino acids. CDR1 and CDR2 from the germline V gene are SGHDN and FVKESK. V trimming: 1 base; J trimming: 0 bases; junction bases outside the gene matches: 2. The CDR3 sequence is CASSQAGQVSYEQYF. The CDR3 DNA is TGTGCCAGCAGCCAAGCGGGACAGGTCTCCTACGAGCAGTACTTC.

This clone was counted between two and nine times. The chain carries TRBV6-5 and TRBJ1-5; D uncertain. Germline loops: CDR1 MNHEY, CDR2 SVGAGI. The CDR3 consists of 14 residues. The V end was cut by 5 bases, the J end by 9 bases, with 17 bases between. The CDR3, as DNA: TGTGCCAGCAGTCCCGACTCCGGAGGTCTGCCCCAGCATTTT. This codes for CASSPDSGGLPQHF.

This clone showed up just once. The chain links TRBV19 to TRBJ2-7, with D possibly TRBD2 on 5 matching bases. Germline V gene sequence: CDR1 LNHDA, CDR2 SQIVND (reference sequence). The CDR3 contains 14 residues. The V end lost 3 bases, the J end lost 2 bases, and 11 bases lay between the germline ends. The CDR3 loop is CASSMRTGTYEQYF. The CDR3 DNA reads as TGTGCCAGTAGTATGAGGACGGGAACCTACGAGCAGTACTTC.

The CDR3 region has the DNA TGTGCCAGCCGAACGGGGGGGGGCTCGGGAAACACCATATATTTT. Amino acid sequence: CASRTGGGSGNTIYF. The chain combines TRBV6-5 with TRBJ1-3; tentative D call: TRBD1 (6 bases). There are 15 residues in the CDR3. V lost 8 bases and J 4 bases, leaving 18 bases between the germline ends. Per the germline V gene, CDR1 is MNHEY and CDR2 is SVGAGI.

This chain uses TRBV27 with TRBJ1-1; D call uncertain. Germline loops: CDR1 MNHEY, CDR2 SMNVEV (reference sequence). This CDR3 region has 14 residues. V shed 5 bases and J shed 0 bases, with 10 bases lying between them. The CDR3 here is CASSGGQMNTEAFF. The CDR3 DNA is TGTGCCAGCAGTGGAGGCCAGATGAACACTGAAGCTTTCTTT.

The V call is TRBV6-5, the J call TRBJ2-5; 9 bases agree with TRBD1. The CDR3 is 15 residues long. Germline-derived CDR1 and CDR2 are MNHEY and SVGAGI. The J segment lost 5 bases and the V segment lost 6 bases, leaving 10 bases of the junction unmatched. The CDR3 spells CASSPGQGFRETQYF. Here the CDR3 DNA reads TGTGCCAGCAGCCCGGGACAGGGTTTTAGGGAGACCCAGTACTTC.

V usage is TRBV3-1 (or the pseudogene TRBV3-2) and J usage is TRBJ1-5; TRBD1 might be the D (5 bases). This CDR3 comprises 13 residues. Trimming shortened V by 8 bases and J by 7 bases, and 15 bases separated the two germline ends. Germline V lookup: CDR1 LGHDT, CDR2 YNNKEL (reference sequence). The CDR3 coding sequence is TGTGCCAGCTCGTCAGGGAGGGAGCAGCCCCAGCATTTT. Translation gives CASSSGREQPQHF.

The rearrangement uses TRBV30 and TRBJ2-7, with D possibly matching TRBD1 (6 bases). The CDR3 contains 12 residues. Germline V lookup: CDR1 GTSNPN, CDR2 SVGIG (reference sequence). V was pared by 0 bases and J by 10 bases, with 13 bases between. The CDR3 DNA reads as TGTGCCTGGAGTGTAACCCGACAGGTCCAGTACTTC. It specifies CAWSVTRQVQYF.

This chain uses TRBV11-1 with TRBJ2-1; TRBD2 agrees at 10 bases. Trimming cost V 3 bases and J 7 bases; bases outside gene matches: 3. The CDR3 is 14 amino acids. CDR1 and CDR2 from the germline V gene are SGHAT and FQDESV (reference sequence). CDR3 nucleotides: TGTGCCAGCAGCTTTACTAGCGGGAATAATGAGCAGTTCTTC. Residues: CASSFTSGNNEQFF.

V and J are TRBV19 and TRBJ2-7; 14 bases match TRBD2. V trimming: 5 bases; J trimming: 5 bases; junction bases outside the gene matches: 5. Germline V gene sequence: CDR1 LNHDA, CDR2 SQIVND (reference sequence). The CDR3 covers 15 residues. The CDR3 reads CASSGRTSGRHEQYF. The CDR3 bases are TGTGCCAGTAGTGGGCGGACTAGCGGGAGGCACGAGCAGTACTTC. The variable domain in full, with the rest retrieved from reference TRBV19 and TRBJ2-7, is DGGITQSPKYLFRKEGQNVTLSCEQNLNHDAMYWYRQDPGQGLRLIYYSQIVNDFQKGDIAEGYSVSREKKESFPLTVTSAQKNPTAFYLCASSGRTSGRHEQYFGPGTRLTVT.

The chain joins TRBV7-9 to TRBJ2-5, with a possible D match to TRBD2 (5 bases). In germline, CDR1 is SEHNR, CDR2 FQNEAQ (reference sequence). The CDR3 totals 14 residues. The V gene lost 0 bases and the J gene lost 5 bases, with 10 bases spanning the gap. CDR3 bases: TGTGCCAGCAGCTTAGCGGTCTGGAGGGAGACCCAGTACTTC. Translated: CASSLAVWRETQYF.

CDR3 DNA: TGTGCCAGCAGCAAGACTAGCGGGAGTCTTGATACGCAGTATTTT. Translation gives CASSKTSGSLDTQYF. This sequence joins TRBV7-9 and TRBJ2-3; 12 bases fit TRBD2. This CDR3 contains 15 residues. V lost 5 bases to trimming and J lost 6 bases; unmatched junction nucleotides: 6. Germline CDR1 is SEHNR and CDR2 is FQNEAQ (reference sequence). Filled out from reference TRBV7-9 and TRBJ2-3, the complete variable domain reads DTGVSQNPRHKITKRGQNVTFRCDPISEHNRLYWYRQTLGQGPEFLTYFQNEAQLEKSRLLSDRFSAERPKGSFSTLEIQRTEQGDSAMYLCASSKTSGSLDTQYFGPGTRLTVL.

The DNA for the CDR3 is TGTGCCAGCAGTTTTCGCCAGGGAAGGAATTCACCCCTCCACTTT. Protein: CASSFRQGRNSPLHF. The V and J genes are TRBV27 and TRBJ1-6, with a tentative D call TRBD1 (5 bases). Germline V gives CDR1 MNHEY, CDR2 SMNVEV (reference sequence). This CDR3 is 15 amino acids long. Trimming stripped 3 bases from V and 7 bases from J, with 13 bases between.